This T cell receptor beta chain was sequenced for a study of T cell responses to AZD1222 COVID-19 vaccine. V was pared by 7 bases and J by 0 bases, with 6 bases between. CDR1 is SGHRS and CDR2 is YFSETQ in the germline V gene. This CDR3 spans 12 amino acids. TCRdb keeps only in-frame clones here, not all; method: immunoSEQ multiplex PCR. The repertoire holds 110,000 to 150,000 clones, with approximately 86% as singletons. The source is an adult in good health. This specimen consisted of peripheral blood, obtained on day 0 of AZD1222 vaccination. The chain uses TRBV5-1 and TRBJ2-3; unclear D gene. The CDR3 nucleotides are TGCGCCAGCGGGTATAGCACAGATACGCAGTATTTT. This translates into CASGYSTDTQYF.